A selection of T cell receptor beta chains follows, all from one sample in a study of cytomegalovirus exposure and HLA in healthy donors. Profiling relied on immunoSEQ multiplex PCR, and the TCRdb table lists in-frame clones only, not all of them. Here the sample spans 80,000 or so clones, 62% being singletons. Sequenced material: PBMCs. The receptor source for this set is a male donor in good health and CMV-seropositive. CDR3s include the opening cysteine and the closing phenylalanine or tryptophan. A D gene is named only where the DNA matches it firmly. Size tells how often a clone was seen (once, few, many) or the class of an expanded clone, and some rows leave it out.

v_gene: TRBV5-1; j_gene: TRBJ1-5; d_gene: -; abundance: -; CDR3aa: CASRSDTGQPQHF
v_gene: TRBV11-2; j_gene: TRBJ2-7; d_gene: TRBD1; abundance: -; CDR3aa: CASSPGQGSYEQYF
v_gene: TRBV5-4; j_gene: TRBJ1-4; d_gene: -; abundance: -; CDR3aa: CASSLVGSEREKLFF
v_gene: TRBV28; j_gene: TRBJ1-2; d_gene: TRBD1; abundance: -; CDR3aa: CASVPGQGTPYYGYTF
v_gene: TRBV4-1; j_gene: TRBJ1-1; d_gene: TRBD1; abundance: -; CDR3aa: CASSQPDRGAAFF
v_gene: TRBV7-2; j_gene: TRBJ2-7; d_gene: TRBD2; abundance: -; CDR3aa: CASSSPGLAGFEQYF
v_gene: TRBV7-6; j_gene: TRBJ1-2; d_gene: -; abundance: -; CDR3aa: CASSLEPGIFYGYTF
v_gene: TRBV27; j_gene: TRBJ2-1; d_gene: TRBD2; abundance: few; CDR3aa: CASSLGGLADYNEQFF
v_gene: TRBV6-5; j_gene: TRBJ2-2; d_gene: -; abundance: -; CDR3aa: CASSYQLPRDTGELFF
v_gene: TRBV14; j_gene: TRBJ1-4; d_gene: -; abundance: medium-sized; CDR3aa: CASSQGGTFNEKLFF
v_gene: TRBV19; j_gene: TRBJ1-1; d_gene: -; abundance: medium-sized; CDR3aa: CASSDGQGNTEAFF
v_gene: TRBV15; j_gene: TRBJ1-4; d_gene: TRBD1; abundance: -; CDR3aa: CATSRAFGQGLKKLFF
v_gene: TRBV9; j_gene: TRBJ1-4; d_gene: TRBD1; abundance: -; CDR3aa: CASSASPWDRGNEKLFF
v_gene: TRBV28; j_gene: TRBJ2-7; d_gene: TRBD2; abundance: few; CDR3aa: CASIGTSGRGGYEQYF
v_gene: TRBV19; j_gene: TRBJ1-2; d_gene: -; abundance: -; CDR3aa: CASSIQVRSEGYTF
v_gene: TRBV28; j_gene: TRBJ2-5; d_gene: TRBD1; abundance: -; CDR3aa: CASRSDRGKEETQYF
v_gene: TRBV2; j_gene: TRBJ1-3; d_gene: TRBD1; abundance: few; CDR3aa: CASSRDRGRNTIYF
v_gene: TRBV7-3; j_gene: TRBJ2-7; d_gene: -; abundance: -; CDR3aa: CASSLDSNTYEQYF
v_gene: TRBV7-2; j_gene: TRBJ2-7; d_gene: -; abundance: -; CDR3aa: CASSLVLDRSYEQYF
v_gene: TRBV7-9; j_gene: TRBJ2-2; d_gene: -; abundance: few; CDR3aa: CSSSQGPRNTGELFF
v_gene: TRBV10-2; j_gene: TRBJ1-1; d_gene: -; abundance: -; CDR3aa: CASSDPYTEAFF
v_gene: TRBV14; j_gene: TRBJ2-3; d_gene: TRBD2; abundance: -; CDR3aa: CAAGRAGGEYF
v_gene: TRBV7-6; j_gene: TRBJ2-3; d_gene: -; abundance: -; CDR3aa: CASSLAGGQGGPTDTQYF
v_gene: TRBV9; j_gene: TRBJ2-2; d_gene: TRBD2; abundance: -; CDR3aa: CASSTGLAANTGELFF
v_gene: TRBV19; j_gene: TRBJ1-5; d_gene: TRBD1; abundance: few; CDR3aa: CASSIRGLGQGINQPQHF
v_gene: TRBV2; j_gene: TRBJ1-1; d_gene: -; abundance: -; CDR3aa: CASSDRGPNGAFF
v_gene: TRBV30; j_gene: TRBJ2-7; d_gene: TRBD1; abundance: -; CDR3aa: CAWSIGQGASEQYF
v_gene: TRBV30; j_gene: TRBJ1-1; d_gene: -; abundance: -; CDR3aa: CAWGRGRNTEAFF
v_gene: TRBV30; j_gene: TRBJ1-5; d_gene: -; abundance: once; CDR3aa: CAWSVLDQPQHF
v_gene: TRBV5-1; j_gene: TRBJ2-7; d_gene: TRBD2; abundance: few; CDR3aa: CASSLFGLAGATYEQYF
v_gene: TRBV28; j_gene: TRBJ1-5; d_gene: -; abundance: -; CDR3aa: CASSLRSSNQPQHF
v_gene: TRBV19; j_gene: TRBJ2-7; d_gene: TRBD1; abundance: few; CDR3aa: CASTGTGVDEQYF
v_gene: TRBV7-6; j_gene: TRBJ2-7; d_gene: TRBD2; abundance: medium-sized; CDR3aa: CASSQISGRAYGEQYF
v_gene: TRBV14; j_gene: TRBJ2-7; d_gene: -; abundance: -; CDR3aa: CASSQERRALSSEQYF
v_gene: TRBV11-2; j_gene: TRBJ2-7; d_gene: TRBD2; abundance: few; CDR3aa: CASSLEASGETHEQYF
v_gene: TRBV7-9; j_gene: TRBJ1-1; d_gene: TRBD1; abundance: -; CDR3aa: CASSLAETGGTEAFF
v_gene: TRBV5-4; j_gene: TRBJ2-2; d_gene: TRBD2; abundance: -; CDR3aa: CASSPGLAGGYANTGELFF
v_gene: TRBV2; j_gene: TRBJ1-2; d_gene: -; abundance: -; CDR3aa: CASPQGPNYGYTF
v_gene: TRBV11-3; j_gene: TRBJ2-1; d_gene: TRBD2; abundance: few; CDR3aa: CASSLAFGGSTDNEQFF
v_gene: TRBV28; j_gene: TRBJ2-1; d_gene: -; abundance: few; CDR3aa: CASSLGLGSSYNEQFF
v_gene: TRBV5-4; j_gene: TRBJ1-4; d_gene: -; abundance: few; CDR3aa: CASSLDRQKLFF
v_gene: TRBV7-8; j_gene: TRBJ2-2; d_gene: TRBD2; abundance: few; CDR3aa: CASRGRTSGRPDTGELFF
v_gene: TRBV7-2; j_gene: TRBJ2-5; d_gene: -; abundance: few; CDR3aa: CASSPAGGGGETQYF